This T cell receptor (beta chain) derives from a study of T cell responses to AZD1222 COVID-19 vaccine. Overall study findings and caveats: CD4 TCRs associated with vaccination spanned spike, dominating at 160-218 and 743-854. White British people made up most donors, females outnumbered males, and clonal diversity was possibly underestimated.

Germline CDR1 SGDLS, CDR2 YYNGEE. The CDR3 covers 15 residues. V lost 4 bases and J lost 5, with 18 bases in between. Remarks on this clone: Its antigen is as yet unknown.

TCRdb's copy holds only in-frame clones and misses some; the assay was immunoSEQ multiplex PCR. The data show 160,000 or so clones, about 91% seen once. This TCR was recovered from an adult in good health. This rearrangement joins TRBV9 to TRBJ2-5; the D gene is possibly TRBD2 (6 bases). Specimen: peripheral blood, collected on day 0 of MenACWY control vaccination. This chain's CDR3 is CASSLSWRAGETQYF. The CDR3 coding sequence is TGTGCCAGCAGCCTAAGTTGGAGGGCCGGGGAGACCCAGTACTTC.